Below are 26 T cell receptor beta chains sequenced from a single sample in a study of blood T cell repertoires in COVID-19. The table came from immunoSEQ multiplex PCR; TCRdb's copy has only in-frame clones and leaves some out. This table has under 150,000 clones, around 90% appearing once. What was sequenced was peripheral blood. The receptor set was obtained from a woman aged 45-59 years with acute or convalescent COVID-19.

In this sample, this clone turned up many times. The chain recombines TRBV27 with TRBJ1-2; D is uncertain. Trimming took 5 bases from V and 4 from J, leaving 11 bases between them. The germline gives CDR1 MNHEY, CDR2 SMNVEV (reference sequence). This CDR3 has 13 amino acids. The CDR3 here is CASSPSSGYGYTF. The CDR3 bases are TGTGCCAGCAGTCCGTCGTCGGGCTATGGCTACACCTTC.

This clone was seen a single time. The CDR3 DNA reads TGCAGCGTTGAAGGGAGCGGCTACACCTTC. It is translated as CSVEGSGYTF. The chain joins TRBV29-1 to TRBJ1-2; D uncertain. The V end lost 1 base, the J end lost 8 bases, and 5 bases lay between the germline ends. There are 10 residues in the CDR3. Germline CDR1 is SQVTM and CDR2 is ANQGSEA. The complete variable domain, with remaining parts taken from reference TRBV29-1 and TRBJ1-2, reads SAVISQKPSRDICQRGTSLTIQCQVDSQVTMMFWYRQQPGQSLTLIATANQGSEATYESGFVIDKFPISRPNLTFSTLTVSNMSPEDSSIYLCSVEGSGYTFGSGTRLTVV.

The rearrangement uses TRBV30 and TRBJ1-2; D is perhaps TRBD1 (5 bases). The CDR3 consists of 13 residues. V was trimmed by 1 base and J by 4 bases, leaving 10 bases between them. The germline CDR1 and CDR2 sequences are GTSNPN and SVGIG (reference sequence). This CDR3 is CAWSARQGYGYTF. The CDR3 DNA reads TGTGCCTGGAGTGCTAGGCAGGGCTATGGCTACACCTTC.

The chain links TRBV5-1 to TRBJ1-5; 10 positions match TRBD1. The V and J ends lost 0 bases and 4 bases, in that order; junction bases with no gene match: 1. The CDR3 has 15 amino acids. Germline CDR1 and CDR2: SGHRS and YFSETQ. The CDR3 coding sequence is TGCGCCAGCAGCTTGGGACAGGGGGCAAATCAGCCCCAGCATTTT. Translating gives CASSLGQGANQPQHF. Using reference TRBV5-1 and TRBJ1-5 for the parts outside the CDR3, the full variable domain is KAGVTQTPRYLIKTRGQQVTLSCSPISGHRSVSWYQQTPGQGLQFLFEYFSETQRNKGNFPGRFSGRQFSNSRSEMNVSTLELGDSALYLCASSLGQGANQPQHFGDGTRLSIL.

This rearrangement joins TRBV30 to TRBJ1-2; D unresolved. The germline V gene encodes CDR1 GTSNPN and CDR2 SVGIG (reference sequence). There are 12 residues in the CDR3. V lost 0 bases to trimming and J lost 6 bases, with 8 bases between them. CDR3 residues: CAWSVKLNGYTF. The CDR3 coding sequence is TGTGCCTGGAGTGTGAAACTGAATGGCTACACCTTC.

V and J are TRBV7-9 and TRBJ1-2; 11 bases map to TRBD1. This CDR3 is built from 14 residues. With V trimmed by 6 bases and J by 3 bases, 3 bases remained unmatched. CDR1 SEHNR and CDR2 FQNEAQ come from the germline V gene (reference sequence). The CDR3 DNA is TGTGCCAGCAGGAGGGACAGGGGGGACTATGGCTACACCTTC. Its translation is CASRRDRGDYGYTF.

This rearrangement joins TRBV28 to TRBJ2-3; 7 nucleotides agree with TRBD2. The V and J ends lost 3 bases and 1 base, in that order; junction bases with no gene match: 7. Germline V CDR1 and CDR2: MDHEN, SYDVKM. This CDR3 is 16 amino acids long. CDR3 DNA: TGTGCCAGCAGTTTTTCTCTAGCGGTGGGCACAGATACGCAGTATTTT. Its protein product is CASSFSLAVGTDTQYF.

This rearrangement joins TRBV30 to TRBJ1-6; 7 bases fit TRBD1. V shed 8 bases, J shed 6 bases, and the junction held 7 bases outside the gene matches. CDR3 length equals 13 residues. Germline CDR1 GTSNPN, CDR2 SVGIG (reference sequence). CDR3 sequence reads: CAATGESNSPLHF. CDR3 in DNA: TGTGCCGCAACAGGGGAAAGTAATTCACCCCTCCACTTT.

The chain joins TRBV9 to TRBJ2-7, with 8 bases identical to TRBD2. Trimming cost V 3 bases and J 5 bases; bases outside gene matches: 10. Germline values: CDR1 SGDLS, CDR2 YYNGEE. The CDR3 has 15 amino acids. CDR3 sequence: CASSAGTREVDEQYF. The CDR3 nucleotides read TGTGCCAGCAGCGCAGGGACTAGAGAGGTCGACGAGCAGTACTTC.

The gene calls are TRBV5-4 and TRBJ1-6; TRBD1 matches 7 bases. Per the germline V gene, CDR1 is SGHNT and CDR2 is YYREEE (reference sequence). The CDR3 is 14 residues long. The ends lost 2 bases at V and 11 bases at J; junction bases unmatched: 7. The CDR3 reads CASSLKGGKAPLHF. CDR3 nucleotides: TGTGCCAGCAGCTTAAAAGGGGGCAAGGCACCCCTCCACTTT.

This chain links TRBV4-3 with TRBJ2-7; tentative D call: TRBD1 (6 bases). Between the trimmed V and J ends, which lost 0 bases and 6 bases, there was a span of 12 bases. Germline lookup yields CDR1 LGHNA and CDR2 YSLEER. The CDR3 contains 14 residues. The CDR3 bases are TGCGCCAGCAGCCAAGACACAGGGAACGGCGAGCAGTACTTC. Its translation: CASSQDTGNGEQYF.

The rearrangement joins TRBV11-3 to TRBJ2-1; tentative D call: TRBD2 (6 bases). The CDR3 spans 12 residues. The germline gives CDR1 SGHNT, CDR2 YENEEA. V was pared by 1 base and J by 14 bases, with 12 bases between. CDR3 region: CASSLVRGTKFF. Here the CDR3 DNA reads TGTGCCAGCAGCTTAGTTCGGGGGACCAAGTTCTTC.

This chain links TRBV28 with TRBJ1-5, with TRBD1 matching over 12 bases. V was clipped by 5 bases and J by 5 bases; unmatched bases: 7. CDR1 and CDR2 (germline): MDHEN, SYDVKM. CDR3 length equals 16 residues. CDR3 in amino acids: CASSVPRDRGHQPQHF. For the CDR3, the DNA is TGTGCCAGCAGTGTACCCCGGGACAGGGGGCATCAGCCCCAGCATTTT.

The chain links TRBV11-2 to TRBJ1-1; a weak D match, TRBD1 (5 bases). V lost 2 bases and J 1 base, leaving 11 bases between the germline ends. CDR1 and CDR2 (germline): SGHAT, FQNNGV. The CDR3 loop spans 15 amino acids. The CDR3 DNA follows: TGTGCCAGCAGCTTAACCCCAGGGTCGAACACTGAAGCTTTCTTT. This encodes CASSLTPGSNTEAFF.

The CDR3 DNA reads TGTGCCACCAGTGATTACTGGGACAGCTCGTGCTCCTACGAGCAGTACTTC. Its translation: CATSDYWDSSCSYEQYF. This chain joins TRBV24-1 and TRBJ2-7; 7 bases are a match to TRBD1. CDR1 KGHDR and CDR2 SFDVKD come from the germline V gene. There are 17 residues in the CDR3. J was trimmed by 0 bases and V by 2 bases; bases with no gene match: 9.

This clone has just a few counts. J is TRBJ1-4 and V is TRBV19; the match to TRBD1 covers 9 bases. Germline assignment: CDR1 LNHDA and CDR2 SQIVND (reference sequence). This CDR3 comprises 16 residues. After removal of 4 bases from V and 5 bases from J, the junction contained 8 bases not matched to a gene. The CDR3 DNA reads as TGTGCCAGTAGTACTCAATCCGGGACAGGGAATGAAAAACTGTTTTTT. It specifies CASSTQSGTGNEKLFF.

The rearrangement links TRBV19 to TRBJ1-1; 9 bases agree with TRBD1. V dropped 3 bases and J dropped 3; count of bases not matched to a gene: 5. This CDR3 has 15 residues. Germline V gene lookup returns CDR1 LNHDA and CDR2 SQIVND (reference sequence). CDR3 DNA sequence: TGTGCCAGTAGTATGGGGACAGGGTTTTACACTGAAGCTTTCTTT. Protein: CASSMGTGFYTEAFF.

This chain joins TRBV15 and TRBJ1-5, with D perhaps TRBD1 (6 bases). In germline, CDR1 is LNHNV, CDR2 YYDKDF (reference sequence). Trimming removed 2 bases at V and 0 bases at J, with 14 bases between. The CDR3 is 17 residues long. CDR3 nucleotides: TGTGCCACCAGCAGAACAGGGCGCCTTTATAGCAATCAGCCCCAGCATTTT. Encoded protein: CATSRTGRLYSNQPQHF.

This clone was counted a few times. The chain links TRBV7-2 to TRBJ2-5; D may be TRBD2 (6 bases). Germline CDR1 and CDR2: SGHTA and FQGNSA. Trimming took 4 bases from V and 1 from J, leaving 13 bases between them. The CDR3 length is 15 residues. In DNA, the CDR3 is TGTGCCAGCAGCTGGGGGGTGACGGTCCAAGAGACCCAGTACTTC. As protein: CASSWGVTVQETQYF.

The V and J genes are TRBV28 and TRBJ1-1; 8 nucleotides match TRBD1. This CDR3 comprises 14 residues. The germline V gene has CDR1 MDHEN and CDR2 SYDVKM. The ends lost 6 bases at V and 0 bases at J; junction bases unmatched: 3. The chain's CDR3 is CASRKGQVNTEAFF. The DNA for the CDR3 is TGTGCCAGCAGAAAGGGACAGGTGAACACTGAAGCTTTCTTT.

The CDR3 DNA reads as TGTGCCACCAGTGCTCTGACTAACTCCTACGAGCAGTACTTC. Translated, it gives CATSALTNSYEQYF. J is TRBJ2-7 and V is TRBV24-1; D perhaps matches TRBD2 (5 bases). CDR1 is KGHDR and CDR2 is SFDVKD in the germline V gene. V was cut by 5 bases and J by 0 bases, with 10 bases left in between. There are 14 residues in the CDR3.

The chain links TRBV10-3 to TRBJ1-3, with 8 positions matching TRBD1. The germline V gene has CDR1 ENHRY and CDR2 SYGVKD. The length of the CDR3 is 15 residues. The V and J ends lost 6 bases and 3 bases, in that order; junction bases with no gene match: 7. Here the CDR3 DNA reads TGTGCCATCAGGGAGGACAGGGCCCGTGGAAACACCATATATTTT. Protein sequence: CAIREDRARGNTIYF.

This clone was seen just once. The rearrangement uses TRBV5-4 and TRBJ2-7; D is unclear. Germline V gene sequence: CDR1 SGHNT, CDR2 YYREEE (reference sequence). The ends were cut back, 0 bases at V and 3 bases at J, with 13 bases in the middle. This CDR3 is built from 15 residues. CDR3 protein: CASSLGVDTFYEQYF. The CDR3 DNA is TGTGCCAGCAGCTTGGGAGTAGACACCTTCTACGAGCAGTACTTC.

The chain employs TRBV19 and TRBJ1-4, with a weak D call TRBD1 (5 bases). Deletions cut 4 bases from V and 8 bases from J, with 14 bases between. From germline, CDR1 is LNHDA and CDR2 SQIVND (reference sequence). The CDR3 has 14 residues. For the CDR3, the DNA is TGTGCCAGTAGTAAAAGACAGTTAGGGGAAAAACTGTTTTTT. Residues: CASSKRQLGEKLFF.

This clone turned up a few times. The chain recombines TRBV6-1 with TRBJ1-4; D unclear. The CDR3 has 16 amino acids. With 4 bases removed from V and 0 bases from J, the gap between germline ends came to 12 bases. Germline V lookup: CDR1 MNHNS, CDR2 SASEGT. CDR3 in amino acids: CASSVFLLATNEKLFF. The CDR3 DNA reads as TGTGCCAGCAGTGTCTTCCTCCTAGCAACTAATGAAAAACTGTTTTTT.

In this sample, this clone turned up a few times. The V call is TRBV5-6, the J call TRBJ1-2; 9 bases fit TRBD1. CDR1 and CDR2 (germline): SGHDT, YYEEEE. Trimming removed 3 bases from V and 8 bases from J; junction bases left unmatched: 11. This CDR3 contains 15 residues. This CDR3 is CASSSTGTGPFGYTF. The CDR3 region has the DNA TGTGCCAGCAGCTCCACCGGGACAGGGCCCTTCGGCTACACCTTC.